This T cell receptor beta chain was sequenced for a study of blood T cell repertoires in COVID-19 (dated by TCRdb to about 2020). Broadly, across the study: Samples covering the acute and convalescent phases of COVID-19 were provided by collaborators in the United States, Italy and Spain. The repertoires were released in a freely available public database intended as a resource for research on the immune response to SARS-CoV-2. The material from the prospective study consisted of cDNA or gDNA derived from T cells, B-cell-depleted T cells, or PBMCs. Deeply sampled blood TCRbeta repertoires from subjects exposed to, actively infected with, or recovered from COVID-19 were included in the dataset. Sample metadata almost always included a de-identified subject ID, COVID-19 status, age in years and sex. The samples were drawn from two sources: the first 160 participants of the ongoing ImmuneRACE study, and 1,000 to 1,500 subjects contributed by 6 global collaborators. HLA class I and class II types, where available, came from metadata supplied by the sample provider rather than from assay-based typing. General study outcomes and caveats: Clinical and demographic metadata were provided uncurated, with the amount varying by source and participant.

The germline V gene (reference sequence) specifies SEHNR as CDR1 and FQNEAQ as CDR2. Compared with germline, V lacks 1 base and J lacks 1 base; bases without a gene match: 0. The CDR3 spans 14 residues, from the cysteine through the phenylalanine. This entry keeps only the CDR3 DNA: 42 bases, framed from base 1. Collaborating institutions collected whole blood in K2EDTA tubes following their own protocols. Collaborator samples were shipped for TCRbeta analysis as frozen whole blood, isolated PBMCs, or DNA extracted from either sample type. TCRbeta CDR3 regions were amplified from genomic DNA using the immunoSEQ Assay, a bias-controlled multiplex PCR. The authors processed their data as follows. Nucleated cell counts per sample were estimated from amplification of reference gene primers within the assay. Sequence reads were collapsed and filtered to measure the absolute abundance of every unique TCRbeta CDR3 rearrangement. For each sample, productive Simpson clonality was calculated by taking the square root of Simpson's diversity index across productive rearrangements. As stored in TCRdb, this immuneACCESS dataset retains in-frame rearrangements with V and J assigned. A fraction of the clones does not appear; measured against another copy, unresolved V genes explain less than half of the discrepancy, and the remainder lacks a known reason. V and J calls and clone size come straight from that table; D and trimming were deduced from the DNA. The table for this sample lists 250,000 to 300,000 clones; 75% to 85% of them were counted only once. Of the sample, approximately 5.1% falls within the top ten clones.

This clone showed up just a few times. The specificity of this receptor is unknown. The input lacks base qualities; no much larger clone sits a single base away. The chain joins TRBV7-9 to TRBJ1-1; a stretch of 7 junction bases matches TRBD1. This clonotype was obtained from a man in his forties or fifties with active or convalescent COVID-19. Source material: peripheral blood. The DNA sequence is as follows: TGTGCCAGCAGCTTAGGGGACAGGAACACTGAAGCTTTCTTT. The encoded protein is CASSLGDRNTEAFF.